The 2 T cell receptor beta chains below come from one sample, sequenced in a study of long-term antiretroviral therapy in people with HIV. The assay used was immunoSEQ (version v3.0), run at survey level. Clones were read by immunoSEQ multiplex PCR, and TCRdb kept only the in-frame ones, dropping some. The sample shows 20,000 to 25,000 clones, more than 70% of them seen only once. Specimen: unsorted PBMCs, collected approximately 2.5 years after starting antiretroviral therapy. These receptors all stem from a woman in her forties or fifties with HIV.

This rearrangement joins TRBV10-2 to TRBJ2-3, with 7 bases that match TRBD1. J lost 5 bases, V lost 4 bases, and 6 bases had no gene match. The germline V gene has CDR1 WSHSY and CDR2 SAAADI. The CDR3 contains 14 residues. CDR3 loop: CASSGTGVGDTQYF. In nucleotides, the CDR3 is TGCGCCAGCAGTGGAACAGGGGTCGGAGATACGCAGTATTTT.

This chain connects TRBV5-1 to TRBJ2-7; 10 bases align to TRBD2. V gave up 3 bases and J gave up 4 bases; unmatched junction bases: 7. Germline V CDR1 and CDR2: SGHRS, YFSETQ. The CDR3 covers 15 residues. CDR3 sequence (DNA): TGCGCCAGCAGCTCTAGCGGGAGTGCCGTTTACGAGCAGTACTTC. Amino acid sequence: CASSSSGSAVYEQYF.